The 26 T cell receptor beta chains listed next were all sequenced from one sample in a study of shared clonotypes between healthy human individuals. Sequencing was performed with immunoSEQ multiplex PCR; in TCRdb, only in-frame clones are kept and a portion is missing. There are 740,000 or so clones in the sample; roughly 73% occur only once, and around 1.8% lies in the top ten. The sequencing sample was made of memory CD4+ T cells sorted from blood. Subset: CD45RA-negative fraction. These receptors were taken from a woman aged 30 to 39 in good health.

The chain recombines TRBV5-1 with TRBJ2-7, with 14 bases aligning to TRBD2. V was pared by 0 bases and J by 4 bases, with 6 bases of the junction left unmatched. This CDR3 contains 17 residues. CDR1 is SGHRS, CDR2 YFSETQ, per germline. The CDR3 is CASSLAPGTSGRYEQYF. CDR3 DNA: TGCGCCAGCAGCTTGGCTCCCGGGACTAGCGGGAGATACGAGCAGTACTTC.

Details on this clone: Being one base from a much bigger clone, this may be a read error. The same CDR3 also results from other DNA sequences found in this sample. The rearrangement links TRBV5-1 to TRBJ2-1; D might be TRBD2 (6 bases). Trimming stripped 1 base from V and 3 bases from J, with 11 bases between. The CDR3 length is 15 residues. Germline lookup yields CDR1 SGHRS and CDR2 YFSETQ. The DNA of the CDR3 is TGCGCCAGCAGCTTGTCTAGCGCGAGCTACAATGAGCAGTTCTTC. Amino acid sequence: CASSLSSASYNEQFF.

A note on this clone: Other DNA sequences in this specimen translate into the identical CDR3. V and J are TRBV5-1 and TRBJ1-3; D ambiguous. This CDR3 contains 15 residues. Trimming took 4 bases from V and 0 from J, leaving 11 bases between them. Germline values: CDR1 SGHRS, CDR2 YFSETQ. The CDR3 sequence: CASSPGGGSGNTIYF. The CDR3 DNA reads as TGCGCCAGCAGCCCCGGTGGCGGCTCTGGAAACACCATATATTTT. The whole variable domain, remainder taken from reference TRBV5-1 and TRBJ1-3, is KAGVTQTPRYLIKTRGQQVTLSCSPISGHRSVSWYQQTPGQGLQFLFEYFSETQRNKGNFPGRFSGRQFSNSRSEMNVSTLELGDSALYLCASSPGGGSGNTIYFGEGSWLTVV.

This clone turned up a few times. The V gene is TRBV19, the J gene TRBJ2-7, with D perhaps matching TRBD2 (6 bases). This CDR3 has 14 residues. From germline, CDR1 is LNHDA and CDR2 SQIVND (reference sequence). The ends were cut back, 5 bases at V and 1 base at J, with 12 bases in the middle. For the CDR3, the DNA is TGTGCCAGTAGTTGGAGGGGCCGGTCCTACGAGCAGTACTTC. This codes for CASSWRGRSYEQYF.

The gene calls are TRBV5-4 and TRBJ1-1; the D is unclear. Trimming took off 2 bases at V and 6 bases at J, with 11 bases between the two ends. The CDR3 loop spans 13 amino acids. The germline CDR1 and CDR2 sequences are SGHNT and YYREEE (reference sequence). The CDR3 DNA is TGTGCCAGCAGCTTAGGTAGTGAGGCTGAAGCTTTCTTT. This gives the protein CASSLGSEAEAFF.

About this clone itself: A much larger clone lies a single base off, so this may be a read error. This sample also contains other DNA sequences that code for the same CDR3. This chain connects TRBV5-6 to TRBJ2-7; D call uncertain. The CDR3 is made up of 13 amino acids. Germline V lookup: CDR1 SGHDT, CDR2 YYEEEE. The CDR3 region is CASSLGNTYEQYF. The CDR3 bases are TGTGCCAGTAGCTTGGGCAACACCTACGAGCAGTACTTC.

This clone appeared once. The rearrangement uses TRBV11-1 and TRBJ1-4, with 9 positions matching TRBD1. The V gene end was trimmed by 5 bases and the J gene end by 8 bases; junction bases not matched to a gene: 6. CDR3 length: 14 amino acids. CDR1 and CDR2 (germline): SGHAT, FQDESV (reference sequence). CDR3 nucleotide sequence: TGTGCCAGCAGCAAGGACAGGGGAGGAGAAAAACTGTTTTTT. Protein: CASSKDRGGEKLFF. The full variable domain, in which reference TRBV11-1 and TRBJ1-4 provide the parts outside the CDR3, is EAEVAQSPRYKITEKSQAVAFWCDPISGHATLYWYRQILGQGPELLVQFQDESVVDDSQLPKDRFSAERLKGVDSTLKIQPAELGDSAMYLCASSKDRGGEKLFFGSGTQLSVL.

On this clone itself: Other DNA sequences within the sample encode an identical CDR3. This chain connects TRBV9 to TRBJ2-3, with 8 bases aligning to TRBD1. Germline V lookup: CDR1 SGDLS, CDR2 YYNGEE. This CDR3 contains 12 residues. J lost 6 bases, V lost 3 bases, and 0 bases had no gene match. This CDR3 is CASSDRGDTQYF. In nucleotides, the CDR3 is TGTGCCAGCAGCGACAGGGGGGATACGCAGTATTTT.

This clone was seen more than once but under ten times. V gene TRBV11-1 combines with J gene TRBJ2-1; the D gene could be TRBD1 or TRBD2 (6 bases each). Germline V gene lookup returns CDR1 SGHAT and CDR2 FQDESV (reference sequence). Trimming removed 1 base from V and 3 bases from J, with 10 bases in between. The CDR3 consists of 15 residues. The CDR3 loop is CASSLGGGIYNEQFF. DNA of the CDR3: TGTGCCAGCAGCTTAGGAGGGGGGATCTACAATGAGCAGTTCTTC.

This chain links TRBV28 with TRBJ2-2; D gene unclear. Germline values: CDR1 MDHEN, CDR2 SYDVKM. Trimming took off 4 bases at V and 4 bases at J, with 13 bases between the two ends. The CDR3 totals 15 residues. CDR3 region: CASSSETVGTGELFF. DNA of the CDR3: TGTGCCAGCAGTTCAGAGACGGTGGGCACCGGGGAGCTGTTTTTT.

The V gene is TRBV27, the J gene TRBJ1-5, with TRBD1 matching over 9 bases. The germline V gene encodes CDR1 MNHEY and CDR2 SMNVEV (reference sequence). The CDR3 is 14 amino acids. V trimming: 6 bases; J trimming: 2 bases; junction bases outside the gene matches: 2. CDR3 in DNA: TGTGCCAGCAGCCGGGACAGGGGCAATCAGCCCCAGCATTTT. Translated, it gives CASSRDRGNQPQHF.

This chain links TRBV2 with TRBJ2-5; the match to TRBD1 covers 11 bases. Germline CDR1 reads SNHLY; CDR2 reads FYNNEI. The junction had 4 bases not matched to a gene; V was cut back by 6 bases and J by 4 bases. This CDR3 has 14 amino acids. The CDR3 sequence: CASRGTGGGETQYF. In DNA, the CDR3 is TGTGCCAGCAGGGGGACAGGGGGAGGAGAGACCCAGTACTTC.

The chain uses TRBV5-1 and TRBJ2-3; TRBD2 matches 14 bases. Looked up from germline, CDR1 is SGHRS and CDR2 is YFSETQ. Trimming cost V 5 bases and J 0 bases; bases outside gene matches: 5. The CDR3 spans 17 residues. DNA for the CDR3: TGCGCCAGCAGAACTGGGACTAGCGGGAGTAGCACAGATACGCAGTATTTT. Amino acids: CASRTGTSGSSTDTQYF.

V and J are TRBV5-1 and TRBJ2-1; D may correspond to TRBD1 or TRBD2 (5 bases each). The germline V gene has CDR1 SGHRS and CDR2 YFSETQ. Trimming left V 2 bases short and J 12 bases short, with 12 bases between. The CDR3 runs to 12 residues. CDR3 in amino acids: CASSLGDARQFF. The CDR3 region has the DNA TGCGCCAGCAGCTTAGGGGACGCAAGGCAGTTCTTC.

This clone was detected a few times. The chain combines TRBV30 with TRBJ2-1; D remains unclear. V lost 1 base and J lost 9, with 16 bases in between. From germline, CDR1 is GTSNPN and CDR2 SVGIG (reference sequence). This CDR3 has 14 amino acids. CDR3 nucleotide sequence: TGTGCCTGGAGTGACGGCCCCCTTCGAGGTGAGCAGTTCTTC. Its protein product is CAWSDGPLRGEQFF.

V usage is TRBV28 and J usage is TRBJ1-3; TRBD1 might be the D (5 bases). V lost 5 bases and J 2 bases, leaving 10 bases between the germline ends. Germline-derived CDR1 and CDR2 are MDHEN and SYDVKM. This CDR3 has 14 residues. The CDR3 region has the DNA TGTGCCAGCAGTGTGAAGACAGCTGGAAACACCATATATTTT. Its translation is CASSVKTAGNTIYF.

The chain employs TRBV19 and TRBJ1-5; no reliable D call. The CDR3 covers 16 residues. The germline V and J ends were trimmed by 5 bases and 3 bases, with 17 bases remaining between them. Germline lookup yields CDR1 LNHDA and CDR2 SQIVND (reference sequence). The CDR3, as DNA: TGTGCCAGTAGTTACACACGGCGAGAACCCAATCAGCCCCAGCATTTT. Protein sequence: CASSYTRREPNQPQHF. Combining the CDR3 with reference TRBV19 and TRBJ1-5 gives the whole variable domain DGGITQSPKYLFRKEGQNVTLSCEQNLNHDAMYWYRQDPGQGLRLIYYSQIVNDFQKGDIAEGYSVSREKKESFPLTVTSAQKNPTAFYLCASSYTRREPNQPQHFGDGTRLSIL.

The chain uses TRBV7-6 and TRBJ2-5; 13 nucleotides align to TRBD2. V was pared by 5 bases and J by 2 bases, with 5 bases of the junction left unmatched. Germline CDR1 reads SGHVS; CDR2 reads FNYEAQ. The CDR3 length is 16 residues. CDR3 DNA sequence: TGTGCCAGCAGCGCCGCACTAGCGGGAGGGCAAGAGACCCAGTACTTC. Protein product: CASSAALAGGQETQYF.

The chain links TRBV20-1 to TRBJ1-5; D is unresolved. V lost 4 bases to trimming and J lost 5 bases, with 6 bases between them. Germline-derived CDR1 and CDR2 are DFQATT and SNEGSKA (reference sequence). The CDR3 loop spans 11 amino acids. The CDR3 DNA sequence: TGCAGTGCTAAGGTAGATCAGCCCCAGCATTTT. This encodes CSAKVDQPQHF.

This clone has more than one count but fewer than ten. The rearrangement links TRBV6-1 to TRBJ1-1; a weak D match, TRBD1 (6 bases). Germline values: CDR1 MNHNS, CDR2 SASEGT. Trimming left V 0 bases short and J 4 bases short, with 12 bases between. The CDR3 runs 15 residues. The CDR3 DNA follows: TGTGCCAGCAGTGAAGCCCATCAGGGGCTCACTGAAGCTTTCTTT. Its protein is CASSEAHQGLTEAFF.

DNA of the CDR3: TGTGCCAGCAGTTCCGGGACGGCAGGACTAGCGGGCTCCAATGAGCAGTTCTTC. Amino acid sequence: CASSSGTAGLAGSNEQFF. This chain joins TRBV28 and TRBJ2-1; 11 bases are shared with TRBD2. V dropped 4 bases and J dropped 6; count of bases not matched to a gene: 14. The V gene's germline CDR1 is MDHEN and CDR2 SYDVKM. This CDR3 spans 18 amino acids.

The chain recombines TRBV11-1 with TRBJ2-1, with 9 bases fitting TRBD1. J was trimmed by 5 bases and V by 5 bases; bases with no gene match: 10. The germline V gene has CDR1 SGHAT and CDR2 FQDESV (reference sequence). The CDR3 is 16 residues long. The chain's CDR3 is CASSRDRVSKNNEQFF. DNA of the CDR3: TGTGCCAGCAGCCGGGACAGGGTTTCGAAGAACAATGAGCAGTTCTTC.

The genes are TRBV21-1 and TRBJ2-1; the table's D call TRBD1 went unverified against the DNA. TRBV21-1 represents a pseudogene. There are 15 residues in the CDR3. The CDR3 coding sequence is TGTGCCAGCAGCAAAGGGCTTGGACAGTACAATGAGCAGTTCTTC. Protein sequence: CASSKGLGQYNEQFF.

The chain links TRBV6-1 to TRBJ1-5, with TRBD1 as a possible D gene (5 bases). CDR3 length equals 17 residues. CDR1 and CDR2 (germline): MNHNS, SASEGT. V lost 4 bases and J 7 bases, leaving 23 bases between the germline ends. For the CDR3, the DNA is TGTGCCAGCAGTGCGACACAGGCGACCCCCACACGGCAGCCCCAGCATTTT. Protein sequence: CASSATQATPTRQPQHF.

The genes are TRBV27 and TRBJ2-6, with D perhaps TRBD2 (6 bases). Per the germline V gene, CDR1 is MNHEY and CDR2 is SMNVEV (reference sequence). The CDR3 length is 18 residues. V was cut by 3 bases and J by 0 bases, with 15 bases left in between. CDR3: CASSFCGACLSGANVLTF. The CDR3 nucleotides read TGTGCCAGCAGTTTTTGCGGGGCATGCCTCTCTGGGGCCAACGTCCTGACTTTC. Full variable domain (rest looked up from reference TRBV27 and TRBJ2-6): EAQVTQNPRYLITVTGKKLTVTCSQNMNHEYMSWYRQDPGLGLRQIYYSMNVEVTDKGDVPEGYKVSRKEKRNFPLILESPSPNQTSLYFCASSFCGACLSGANVLTFGAGSRLTVL.

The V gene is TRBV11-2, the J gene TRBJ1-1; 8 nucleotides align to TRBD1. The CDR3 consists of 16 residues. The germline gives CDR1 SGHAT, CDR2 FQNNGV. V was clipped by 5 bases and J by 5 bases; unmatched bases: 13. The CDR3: CASSPDRGRRTTEAFF. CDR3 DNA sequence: TGTGCCAGCAGCCCAGACAGGGGCCGACGAACGACTGAAGCTTTCTTT.